Described below is a single TCR beta chain sequence and its context. This clonotype occurred a few times. The specificity of this receptor is unknown. Qualities for individual bases were not recorded, and no much larger clone is one base off. This entry belongs to a study of post-analysis software for immune sequencing data (dated by TCRdb to between 2014 and 2017). The study in broad terms: Relapsing-remitting, secondary progressive and progressive-relapsing multiple sclerosis were recorded as disease courses, and subtype annotation was lacking for some patients. A subset of samples was prepared in parallel using single-end sample barcoding, then pooled and co-amplified after Illumina adapter ligation. Patient repertoires were compared against 11 previously published healthy control repertoires from donors aged 6 to 25 years.

To demonstrate the VDJtools post-analysis software, TCR beta repertoires were profiled from the peripheral blood of 10 to 15 young patients with multiple sclerosis. The multiple sclerosis patients were children and adolescents between roughly 6 and 17 years of age. V is reduced by 6 bases and J by 1 base, leaving a spacing of 17 bases between them. CDR1 and CDR2, looked up from the germline V gene, are SGHRS and YFSETQ. Its CDR3 holds 15 amino acids, cysteine through phenylalanine. Only CDR3 DNA is held: 45 bases, read in frame from base 1. The method was PCR. The sequencer was an Illumina HiSeq 2500. To reduce PCR and sequencing biases, unique molecular identifiers were incorporated into the TCR beta cDNA libraries. Approximately 500,000 cDNA molecules were obtained for every 1 to 10 million input T cells, so each molecule roughly corresponded to one T cell. The patient libraries were prepared and sequenced with the same protocol used for the earlier healthy control dataset. Samples belonging to the same batch were prepared together, multiplexed and sequenced on a shared HiSeq lane. As for the authors' bioinformatics: MIGEC handled the raw barcoded reads, throwing out single-read molecular identifier groups before consensus assembly and CDR3 extraction. Clonotype tables were post-analysed with VDJtools, and diversity was normalized by down-sampling all datasets to the smallest sample size. Repertoire overlap clustering matched CDR3 amino acid but not nucleotide sequences to correct batch-related cross-sample contamination. Through fastp at Q25 and MiXCR, TCRdb rebuilt clones from the public reads, retaining in-frame beta chains. Each entry is one CDR3 protein sequence, shown with its most common DNA and genes. The V and J calls and clone size come from TCRdb's table, not from the authors' own analysis. For this sample the table gives roughly 870,000 distinct CDR3 sequences, of which approximately 57% were detected only once. Together, the top ten hold 4.6% of the sample.

Findings and caveats that apply to the study as a whole: The control group was slightly older than the multiple sclerosis patient group. Strong co-clustering of samples prepared in the same batch was shown by direct clustering with F measure, prompting a batch-effect correction. Normalized Chao1 diversity was significantly lower in multiple sclerosis patients than controls, suggesting substantial peripheral T-cell clonal expansion. Patients showed significantly higher frequencies than controls for about five TRBV segments, among them TRBV5-6, TRBV5-1 and TRBV20-1.

This sequence uses TRBV5-1 and TRBJ2-7; there is no confident call for the D gene. Sequencing was done on a sample of blood. The clonotype was recovered from a girl aged 10 to 17 with multiple sclerosis. Here is the DNA: TGCGCCAGCAACCCCTTTTGTAATTATTCCTACGAGCAGTACTTC. Its coded protein is CASNPFCNYSYEQYF.